The clone carrying this TCR beta chain came up once. Clones were sequenced by immunoSEQ multiplex PCR, and TCRdb holds only the in-frame ones, with some missing. The profile shows under 200,000 clones, about 83% of them singletons. These data are taken from a study of blood T cell repertoires in COVID-19. In the study overall: The origin of the acute and convalescent COVID-19 samples was the United States, Italy and Spain. The cDNA or gDNA used as material had been derived from T cells, B-cell-depleted T cells, or PBMCs.

The CDR3 totals 12 residues. The junction had 4 bases not matched to a gene; V was cut back by 0 bases and J by 13 bases. Sequences were obtained from peripheral blood. The sequence derives from a woman between 65 and 79 years old with COVID-19, enrolled during active disease. The chain recombines TRBV12-3 or TRBV12-4 with TRBJ1-2, with TRBD1 matching over 8 bases. The CDR3 reads CASSLARGQVTF. The DNA for the CDR3 is TGTGCCAGCAGTTTAGCCAGGGGGCAGGTCACCTTC.